These T cell receptor beta chains were read from a single sample in a study of shared clonotypes between healthy human individuals. The protocol was immunoSEQ multiplex PCR, while the TCRdb copy is restricted to in-frame clones and leaves out a portion. The sample holds roughly 1,600,000 clones; about 98.5% are singletons and the top ten take approximately 0.4%. Material: naive CD4+ T cells sorted from blood. The receptors come from a man aged 25-45 years in good health. The CDR3 runs from the conserved cysteine through the conserved F or W. Expanded clones get a size class; other rows say once, few or many, or leave the size out.

CDR3 length	V gene	clone size	CDR3 protein
15	TRBV5-1	-	CASSLVGGRNQPQHF
15	TRBV5-4	-	CASSRTGVAKNIQYF
13	TRBV11-3	-	CASSLTGNTEAFF
13	TRBV18	-	CASSPGLNTEAFF
13	TRBV5-1	-	CASSHRGEMVQFF
14	TRBV10-3	-	CAISESGRSYEQYF
16	TRBV18	-	CASSPPGQAGLQTQYF
14	TRBV7-8	-	CASSFAERQETQYF
15	TRBV18	-	CASSKILGASYEQYF
14	TRBV9	-	CASSARQGNYGYTF
13	TRBV6-1	-	CATSLTGGDGYTF
13	TRBV27	-	CASRKDGAYEQYF
15	TRBV5-1	-	CASSTGTAVPYEQYF
13	TRBV6-1	-	CASTPDRGGGYTF
14	TRBV21-1	-	CASSRDGHNQPQHF
17	TRBV19	-	CASSISPLAGRRNEQFF
15	TRBV7-8	-	CASSSEWEDNERQFF
14	TRBV7-2	-	CASSADRRIGGQYF
13	TRBV27	-	CASSRAGANVLTF
15	TRBV19	-	CASSPGQGAGETQYF
16	TRBV25-1	few	CASSDVPGTGPYEQYF
14	TRBV25-1	-	CASSGGPFPGELFF
13	TRBV6-6	-	CANSDRAFYEQYF
19	TRBV5-5	-	CASTSDPTGVYSSYNEQFF
12	TRBV5-5	-	CASSLDPGQQYF
14	TRBV7-3	-	CASSLGAGSGELFF
16	TRBV9	-	CASSAGGTSGRETQYF
15	TRBV7-3	-	CASSLNSMGSYEQYF
13	TRBV6-1	-	CASSATLTYEQYF
17	TRBV4-2	-	CASSQTLGTSAYNEQFF
18	TRBV12-5	-	CASGLVMTLAGGQNEQFF
15	TRBV28	-	CASSPLGQGEETQYF
16	TRBV6-5	-	CASSYHSKGTEWTQYF
12	TRBV5-1	-	CASSLERNEQFF
16	TRBV11-3	-	CARKGQGADRNEKLFF
13	TRBV28	once	CASSLRGVETQYF
14	TRBV5-5	-	CASSTDSNSYEQYF
11	TRBV28	-	CASSSRYGYTF
11	TRBV20-1	-	CSEPRDGEAFF
14	TRBV6-5	-	CASSFRGRDQPQHF